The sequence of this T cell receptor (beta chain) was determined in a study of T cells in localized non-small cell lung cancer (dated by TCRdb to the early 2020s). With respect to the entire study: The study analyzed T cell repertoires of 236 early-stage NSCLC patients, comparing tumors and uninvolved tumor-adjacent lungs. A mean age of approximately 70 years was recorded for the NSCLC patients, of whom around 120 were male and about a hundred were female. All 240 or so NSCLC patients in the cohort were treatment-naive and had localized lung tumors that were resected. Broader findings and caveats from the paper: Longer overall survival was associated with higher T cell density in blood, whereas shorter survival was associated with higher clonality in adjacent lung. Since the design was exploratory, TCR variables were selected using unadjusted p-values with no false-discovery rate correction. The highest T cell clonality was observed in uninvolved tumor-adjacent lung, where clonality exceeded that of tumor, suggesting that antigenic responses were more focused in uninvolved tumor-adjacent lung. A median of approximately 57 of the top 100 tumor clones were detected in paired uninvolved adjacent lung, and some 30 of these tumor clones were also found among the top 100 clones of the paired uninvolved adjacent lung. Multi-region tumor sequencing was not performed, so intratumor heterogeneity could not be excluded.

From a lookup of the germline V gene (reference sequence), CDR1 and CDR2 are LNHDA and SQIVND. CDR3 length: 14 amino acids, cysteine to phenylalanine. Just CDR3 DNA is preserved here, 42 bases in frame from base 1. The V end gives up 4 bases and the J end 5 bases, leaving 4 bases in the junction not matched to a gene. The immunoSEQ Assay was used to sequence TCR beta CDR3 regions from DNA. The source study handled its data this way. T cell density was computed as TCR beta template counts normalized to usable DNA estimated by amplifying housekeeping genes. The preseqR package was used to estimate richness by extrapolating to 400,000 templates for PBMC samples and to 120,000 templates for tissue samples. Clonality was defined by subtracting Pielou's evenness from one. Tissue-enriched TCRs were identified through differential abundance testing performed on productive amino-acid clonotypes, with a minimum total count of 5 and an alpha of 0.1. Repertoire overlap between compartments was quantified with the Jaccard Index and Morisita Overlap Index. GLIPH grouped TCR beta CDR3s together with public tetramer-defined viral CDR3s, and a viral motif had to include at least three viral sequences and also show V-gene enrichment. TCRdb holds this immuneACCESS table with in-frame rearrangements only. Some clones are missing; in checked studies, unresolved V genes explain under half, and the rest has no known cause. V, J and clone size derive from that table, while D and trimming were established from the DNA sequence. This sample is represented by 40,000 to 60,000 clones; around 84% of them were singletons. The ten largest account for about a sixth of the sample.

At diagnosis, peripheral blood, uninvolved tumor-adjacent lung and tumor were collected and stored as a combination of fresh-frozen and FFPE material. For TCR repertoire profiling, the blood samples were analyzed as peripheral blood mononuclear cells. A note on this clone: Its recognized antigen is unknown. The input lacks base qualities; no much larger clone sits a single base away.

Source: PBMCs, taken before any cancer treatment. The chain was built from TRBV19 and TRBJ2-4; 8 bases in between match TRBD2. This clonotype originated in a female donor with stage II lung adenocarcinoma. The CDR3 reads CASSNPGLENIQYF. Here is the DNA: TGTGCCAGTAGTAACCCGGGACTAGAAAACATTCAGTACTTC.